This T cell receptor (beta chain) is from a study of blood T cell repertoires in COVID-19. Study background: Acute and convalescent COVID-19 samples came from the United States, Italy and Spain.

CDR1 and CDR2 (germline): LGHDT, YNNKEL (reference sequence). Trimming at V came to 4 bases and at J to 7 bases, leaving 10 bases not matched to a gene. The CDR3 spans 15 residues. The authors' processing: Estimation of nucleated cell counts was performed using reference gene primer amplification. Sequencing used immunoSEQ multiplex PCR; TCRdb keeps in-frame clones, though not all of them. V and J calls plus clone size are reproduced from that table; the DNA served to infer D and trimming. The sample gives some 300,000 clones, about 90% of which show up once; roughly 0.94% is in the top ten. Participants were placed into cohorts based on the clinical history they reported.

Sequencing input: PBMCs or T cells enriched from blood (not recorded which). This clonotype originated in a woman aged 30 to 39 who had recovered from COVID-19. The rearrangement joins TRBV3-1 (or the pseudogene TRBV3-2) to TRBJ2-7; 10 nucleotides match TRBD1. CDR3 sequence: CASSPTGGPVGEQYF. CDR3 coding DNA: TGTGCCAGCAGCCCGACAGGGGGCCCGGTAGGGGAGCAGTACTTC.